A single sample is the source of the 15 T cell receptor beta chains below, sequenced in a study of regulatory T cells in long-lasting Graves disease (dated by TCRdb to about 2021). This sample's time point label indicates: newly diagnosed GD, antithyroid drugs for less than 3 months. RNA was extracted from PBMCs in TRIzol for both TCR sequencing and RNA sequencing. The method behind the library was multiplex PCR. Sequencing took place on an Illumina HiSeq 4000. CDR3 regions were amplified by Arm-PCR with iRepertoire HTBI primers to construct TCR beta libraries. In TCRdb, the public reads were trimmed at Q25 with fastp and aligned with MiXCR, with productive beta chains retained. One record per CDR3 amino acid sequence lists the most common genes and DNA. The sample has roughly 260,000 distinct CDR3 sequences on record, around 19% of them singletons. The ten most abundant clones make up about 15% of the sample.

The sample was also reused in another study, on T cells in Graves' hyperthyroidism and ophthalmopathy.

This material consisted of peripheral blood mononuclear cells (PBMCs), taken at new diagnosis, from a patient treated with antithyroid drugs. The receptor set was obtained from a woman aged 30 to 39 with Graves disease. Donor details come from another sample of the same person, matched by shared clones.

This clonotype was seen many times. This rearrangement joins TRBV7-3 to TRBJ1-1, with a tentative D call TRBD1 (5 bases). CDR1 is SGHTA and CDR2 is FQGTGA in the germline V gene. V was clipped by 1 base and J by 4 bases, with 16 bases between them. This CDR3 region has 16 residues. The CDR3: CASSLKVPGLGTEAFF. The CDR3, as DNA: TGTGCCAGCAGCTTAAAGGTCCCGGGGCTCGGCACTGAAGCTTTCTTT.

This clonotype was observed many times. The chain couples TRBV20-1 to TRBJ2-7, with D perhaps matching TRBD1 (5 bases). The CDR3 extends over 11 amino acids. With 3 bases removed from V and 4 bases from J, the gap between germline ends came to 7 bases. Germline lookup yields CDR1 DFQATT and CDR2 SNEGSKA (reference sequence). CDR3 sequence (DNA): TGCAGTGCTAGCCGACAGTACGAGCAGTACTTC. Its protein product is CSASRQYEQYF.

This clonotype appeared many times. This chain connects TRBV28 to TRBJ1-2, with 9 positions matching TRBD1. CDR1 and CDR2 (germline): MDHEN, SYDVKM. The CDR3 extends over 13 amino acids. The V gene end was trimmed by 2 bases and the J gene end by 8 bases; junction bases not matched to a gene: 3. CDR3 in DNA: TGTGCCAGCAGTTTAAGGACAGGGGAAGGCTACACCTTC. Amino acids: CASSLRTGEGYTF.

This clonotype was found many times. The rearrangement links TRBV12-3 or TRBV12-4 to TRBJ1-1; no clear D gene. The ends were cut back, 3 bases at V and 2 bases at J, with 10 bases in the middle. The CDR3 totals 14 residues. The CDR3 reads CASSFTHGNTEAFF. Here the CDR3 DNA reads TGTGCCAGCAGTTTTACACACGGAAACACTGAAGCTTTCTTT.

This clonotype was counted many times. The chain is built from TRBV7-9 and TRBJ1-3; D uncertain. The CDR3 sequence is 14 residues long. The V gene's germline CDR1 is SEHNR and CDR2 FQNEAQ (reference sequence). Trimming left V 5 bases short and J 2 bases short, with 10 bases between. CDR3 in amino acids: CASSPELAGNTIYF. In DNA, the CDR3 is TGTGCCAGCAGCCCGGAATTAGCTGGAAACACCATATATTTT.

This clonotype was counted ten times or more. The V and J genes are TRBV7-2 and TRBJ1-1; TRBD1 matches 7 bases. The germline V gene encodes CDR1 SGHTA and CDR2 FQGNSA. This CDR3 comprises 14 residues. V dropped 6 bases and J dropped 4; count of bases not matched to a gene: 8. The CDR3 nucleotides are TGTGCCAGCAGGCTCGACAGGGAGGCCACTGAAGCTTTCTTT. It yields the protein CASRLDREATEAFF.

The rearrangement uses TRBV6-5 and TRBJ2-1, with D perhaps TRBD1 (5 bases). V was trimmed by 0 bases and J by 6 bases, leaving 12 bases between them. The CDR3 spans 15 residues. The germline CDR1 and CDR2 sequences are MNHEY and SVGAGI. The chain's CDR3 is CASSYSKRGRNEQFF. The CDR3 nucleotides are TGTGCCAGCAGTTACTCGAAAAGGGGCCGCAATGAGCAGTTCTTC.

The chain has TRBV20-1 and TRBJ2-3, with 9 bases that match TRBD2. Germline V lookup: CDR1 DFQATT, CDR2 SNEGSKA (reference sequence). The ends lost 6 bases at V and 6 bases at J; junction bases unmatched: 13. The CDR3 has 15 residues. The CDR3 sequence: CSAPSRGLALDTQYF. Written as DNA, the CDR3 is TGCAGTGCCCCAAGTCGGGGACTAGCCCTCGATACGCAGTATTTT.

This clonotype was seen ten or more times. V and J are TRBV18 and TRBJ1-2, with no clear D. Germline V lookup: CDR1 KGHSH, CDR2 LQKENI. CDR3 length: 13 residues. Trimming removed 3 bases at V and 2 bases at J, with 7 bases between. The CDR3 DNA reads TGTGCCAGCTCACCCAGCAGGAACTATGGCTACACCTTC. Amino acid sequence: CASSPSRNYGYTF. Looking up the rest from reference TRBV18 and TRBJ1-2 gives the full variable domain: NAGVMQNPRHLVRRRGQEARLRCSPMKGHSHVYWYRQLPEEGLKFMVYLQKENIIDESGMPKERFSAEFPKEGPSILRIQQVVRGDSAAYFCASSPSRNYGYTFGSGTRLTVV.

The CDR3 DNA follows: TGTGCCAGCAGCTTGTTTAATGGGGGGGTTGATGAACTGTTTTTT. Protein sequence: CASSLFNGGVDELFF. The J gene is TRBJ1-4, the V gene TRBV7-3, with D maybe TRBD1 (5 bases). Germline values: CDR1 SGHTA, CDR2 FQGTGA. This CDR3 contains 15 residues. Trimming cost V 3 bases and J 12 bases, with 20 bases left between them.

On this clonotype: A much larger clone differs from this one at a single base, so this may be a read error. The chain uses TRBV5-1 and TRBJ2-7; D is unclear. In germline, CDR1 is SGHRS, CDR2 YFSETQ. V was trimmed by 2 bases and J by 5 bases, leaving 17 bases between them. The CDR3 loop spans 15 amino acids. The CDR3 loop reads CASSFATSDFNEQYF. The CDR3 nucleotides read TGCGCCAGCAGCTTTGCCACGTCGGATTTTAACGAGCAGTACTTC.

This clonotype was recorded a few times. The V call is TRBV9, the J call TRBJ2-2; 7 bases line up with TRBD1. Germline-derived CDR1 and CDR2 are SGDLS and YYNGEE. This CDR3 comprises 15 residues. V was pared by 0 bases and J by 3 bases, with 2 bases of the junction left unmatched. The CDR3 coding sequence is TGTGCCAGCAGCGTAGGGCAGGGGGACACCGGGGAGCTGTTTTTT. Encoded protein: CASSVGQGDTGELFF.

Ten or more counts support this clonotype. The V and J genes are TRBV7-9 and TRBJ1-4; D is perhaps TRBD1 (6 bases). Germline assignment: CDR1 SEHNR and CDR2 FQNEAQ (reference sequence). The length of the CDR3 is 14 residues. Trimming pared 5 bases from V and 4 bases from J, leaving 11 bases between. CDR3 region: CASSPGQINEKLFF. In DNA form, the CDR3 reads TGTGCCAGCAGCCCCGGACAGATTAATGAAAAACTGTTTTTT.

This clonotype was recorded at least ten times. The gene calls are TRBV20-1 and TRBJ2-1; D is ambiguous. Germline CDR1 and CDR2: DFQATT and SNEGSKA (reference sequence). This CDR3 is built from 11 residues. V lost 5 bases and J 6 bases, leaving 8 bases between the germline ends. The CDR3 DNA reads TGCAGTGCTCGTCAGTTCAATGAGCAGTTCTTC. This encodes CSARQFNEQFF.

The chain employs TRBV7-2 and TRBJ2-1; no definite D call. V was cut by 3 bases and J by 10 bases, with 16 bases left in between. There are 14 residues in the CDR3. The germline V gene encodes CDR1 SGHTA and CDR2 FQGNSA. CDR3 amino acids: CASSFHPQVEEQFF. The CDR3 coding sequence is TGTGCCAGCAGCTTCCACCCCCAGGTCGAAGAGCAGTTCTTC.